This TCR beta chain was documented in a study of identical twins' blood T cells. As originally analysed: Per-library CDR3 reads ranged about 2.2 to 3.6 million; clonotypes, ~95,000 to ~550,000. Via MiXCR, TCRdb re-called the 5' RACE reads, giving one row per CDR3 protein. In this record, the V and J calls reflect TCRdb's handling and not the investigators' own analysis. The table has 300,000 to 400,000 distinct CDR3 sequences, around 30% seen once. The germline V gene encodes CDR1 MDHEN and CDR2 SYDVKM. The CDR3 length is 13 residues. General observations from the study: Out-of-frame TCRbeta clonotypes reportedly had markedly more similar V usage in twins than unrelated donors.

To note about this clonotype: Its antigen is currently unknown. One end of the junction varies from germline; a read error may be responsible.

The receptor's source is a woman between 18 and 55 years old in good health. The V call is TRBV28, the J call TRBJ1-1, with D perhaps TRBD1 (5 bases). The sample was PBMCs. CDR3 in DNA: TGTACCAGCATCTGGGGGGGAGGAGCTGAAGCTTTCTTT. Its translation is CTSIWGGGAEAFF. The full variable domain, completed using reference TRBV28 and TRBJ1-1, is DVKVTQSSRYLVKRTGEKVFLECVQDMDHENMFWYRQDPGLGLRLIYFSYDVKMKEKGDIPEGYSVSREKKERFSLILESASTNQTSMYLCTSIWGGGAEAFFGQGTRLTVV.